The rows below give T cell receptor beta chains drawn from one sample of a study of naive and memory T cell subsets. Each CDR3 protein is one row after TCRdb ran MiXCR on the UMI-ligation and nested PCR reads. The sample holds over 20,000 distinct CDR3 sequences, 8% to 13% seen once. What was sequenced was central memory CD8+ T cells from blood. The receptors shown here come from a human donor in good health. CDR3s leave out the opening cysteine and the closing phenylalanine or tryptophan. Fields, in order: D gene, V gene, CDR3 protein. A D gene is named only where the DNA matches it firmly.

>.|TRBV29-1
SVVKGSTEAF
>.|TRBV12-3/TRBV12-4
ASSFSTGYGYT
>TRBD1|TRBV6-2/TRBV6-3
ASRTDRGREETQY
>.|TRBV30
AWSVGQLYEQY
>.|TRBV3-1
ASSQVHYINEQF
>.|TRBV6-2/TRBV6-3
ASSRYALGQTTSTDTQY
>.|TRBV11-2
ASSPPDLLWQY
>.|TRBV7-8
ASTYRGGAPSYEQY
>.|TRBV12-5
ASGPGQSNQETQY
>.|TRBV5-4
ASSLDRAQYNEQF
>TRBD2|TRBV7-8
ASSLAASGSYEQY
>.|TRBV5-4
ASSHPPQLEAF
>.|TRBV20-1
SARKEVMGNPSGANVLT
>TRBD2|TRBV12-3/TRBV12-4
ASSFVGGVPLTNEQF
>TRBD1|TRBV20-1
SAEDRGASPLH
>TRBD2|TRBV5-8
ASSLTQREGEGTQY
>.|TRBV6-2/TRBV6-3
AIETAYGYT
>.|TRBV9
ASSVGRTDTQY
>.|TRBV27
ASRMGGRNEQF
>TRBD1|TRBV7-9
ASSVVGTGSEQY
>.|TRBV2
ASSGGRNQPQH
>.|TRBV7-9
ASSLGGLAGNEQF
>.|TRBV3-1
ASSLKEGSFYGYT
>TRBD2|TRBV7-9
ASSPSGTRRHEQY
>.|TRBV28
ASSARRSSETQY
>TRBD2|TRBV7-9
ASSPLGDLAGRGANEQF